Sequencing of this TCR beta chain was carried out in a study of T cell repertoires in cytomegalovirus infection. Study details: Both recently identified HLA-C-restricted and well-studied HLA-B-restricted CMV epitopes were used in the study. Public TCR beta signatures were indicative of both CMV infection and a matching HLA type.

About this clonotype itself: Its antigen is not known.

Points from the study as a whole: There were HLA-C-restricted CMV-specific TCR beta clonotypes dominating the ex vivo response. Of the TCR beta families, the public ones yielded a cumulative frequency that identified carriers of CMV plus the relevant HLA.

This CDR3 spans 16 amino acids. Germline-derived CDR1 and CDR2 are KGHDR and SFDVKD. The V gene end was trimmed by 3 bases and the J gene end by 9 bases; junction bases not matched to a gene: 8. TCRdb itself ran the reads through MiXCR, one entry per CDR3 protein. The profile shows approximately 730,000 distinct CDR3 sequences, roughly 33% of them singletons. The sequences come from cultured PBMCs, collected from culture after CMV antigen stimulation. The J gene is TRBJ2-1, the V gene TRBV24-1; 12 bases are a match to TRBD1. The receptor's source is a human donor in good health (CMV status not recorded). Some clones in this sample may be carry-over from other donors' samples. CDR3 coding DNA: TGTGCCACCAGTGATACCACCGGGACAGGGGGCCGTGAGCAGTTCTTC. It codes for CATSDTTGTGGREQFF.